This TCR beta chain was identified during a study of OX40 agonist ivuxolimab in advanced cancers. About the research overall: Partial responses were achieved by three patients: one hepatocellular carcinoma, two cutaneous melanoma.

This clone was recorded a few times. The germline V gene encodes CDR1 SGHDT and CDR2 YYEEEE. V lost 4 bases and J 6 bases, leaving 5 bases between the germline ends. The CDR3 extends over 11 amino acids. Sequenced by immunoSEQ multiplex PCR; TCRdb stores in-frame clones only, minus some. The repertoire includes about 72,000 clones, around 83% of them detected once, and 2% to 3% sits in the top ten. The receptor comes from an adult with an advanced solid tumor such as melanoma, head and neck, liver or kidney cancer. The chain joins TRBV5-6 to TRBJ2-1, with D unclear. The input for sequencing was CD4+ or CD8+ T cells sorted from blood, taken in a trial of the OX40 agonist ivuxolimab. The CDR3 DNA reads TGTGCCAGCAGCCGCCTCAATGAGCAGTTCTTC. It is translated as CASSRLNEQFF.